These T cell receptor beta chains were read from a single sample in a study of graft-versus-host responses after intestinal transplantation. The protocol was immunoSEQ multiplex PCR, while the TCRdb copy is restricted to in-frame clones and leaves out a portion. The table includes 57,000 or so clones, around nine tenths detected once. This specimen was PBMCs, taken 118 to 130 days after intestinal transplantation. These receptors were collected from a human patient who received an intestinal transplant, so some T cells may come from the graft donor. The CDR3 runs from the conserved cysteine through the conserved F or W. A D gene is named only where the DNA matches it firmly. Clone size is stated in some rows and not others, as once, few, many or a class when expanded.

TRBJ2-1	NA	TRBV4-2	NA	CASSHSYNEQFF
TRBJ2-2	NA	TRBV5-1	TRBD1	CASSLGDRGELFF
TRBJ2-7	NA	TRBV20-1	NA	CSARVQREYF
TRBJ2-3	NA	TRBV5-1	TRBD2	CASKLAGGQDTQYF
TRBJ2-5	NA	TRBV6-1	NA	CASSKTRLGTQYF
TRBJ2-1	once	TRBV6-5	NA	CASSSQNNEQFF
TRBJ2-7	NA	TRBV5-4	TRBD1	CASSQDRTYEQYF
TRBJ1-5	NA	TRBV10-3	TRBD1	CAISKGQGGYNQPQHF
TRBJ2-3	NA	TRBV7-3	TRBD1	CASSKGTVSADTQYF
TRBJ2-1	NA	TRBV29-1	NA	CSVDRANEQFF
TRBJ2-2	NA	TRBV14	NA	CASRRRGENTGELFF